What follows are 3 T cell receptor beta chains derived from one specimen sequenced in a study of CD8 T cells in ankylosing spondylitis. Study-wide findings and caveats: For ankylosing spondylitis blood, a TCR beta motif of about 8 highly homologous variants appeared characteristic.

These receptors have no known antigen. MiXCR, run by TCRdb on the 5' RACE reads, gives a single entry per CDR3 protein. The sample lists some 800,000 distinct CDR3 sequences, about an eighth seen once, with 0.51% in the top ten. Source material: blood, either unsorted or a sorted T cell fraction (not recorded which). The origin of the receptors is a male donor with ankylosing spondylitis.

This chain links TRBV6-2 or TRBV6-3 with TRBJ2-7; no definite D call. The germline V gene has CDR1 MNHEY and CDR2 SVGEGT. V was pared by 5 bases and J by 0 bases, with 11 bases between. CDR3 length: 14 amino acids. The CDR3 protein is CASSDARNSYEQYF. CDR3 sequence (DNA): TGTGCCAGCAGTGACGCTAGAAACTCCTACGAGCAGTACTTC.

As for this clonotype: A read error may produce the germline difference seen at one junction end. This chain connects TRBV7-7 to TRBJ1-1; D unresolved. This CDR3 comprises 13 residues. CDR1 SSHAT and CDR2 FNYEAQ come from the germline V gene (reference sequence). CDR3 DNA: TGTGCTAGCAGCTTAGAGTCGGGCAGTCCAGCTTTCTTT. The encoded protein is CASSLESGSPAFF.

This clonotype was counted only a few times. V is TRBV4-2 and J is TRBJ2-5; 10 bases agree with TRBD2. Germline assignment: CDR1 LGHNA and CDR2 YNFKEQ. V dropped 1 base and J dropped 0; count of bases not matched to a gene: 5. This CDR3 comprises 17 residues. CDR3 sequence: CASSQGTSGVYQETQYF. CDR3 sequence (DNA): TGTGCCAGCAGCCAAGGCACTAGCGGGGTGTACCAAGAGACCCAGTACTTC.